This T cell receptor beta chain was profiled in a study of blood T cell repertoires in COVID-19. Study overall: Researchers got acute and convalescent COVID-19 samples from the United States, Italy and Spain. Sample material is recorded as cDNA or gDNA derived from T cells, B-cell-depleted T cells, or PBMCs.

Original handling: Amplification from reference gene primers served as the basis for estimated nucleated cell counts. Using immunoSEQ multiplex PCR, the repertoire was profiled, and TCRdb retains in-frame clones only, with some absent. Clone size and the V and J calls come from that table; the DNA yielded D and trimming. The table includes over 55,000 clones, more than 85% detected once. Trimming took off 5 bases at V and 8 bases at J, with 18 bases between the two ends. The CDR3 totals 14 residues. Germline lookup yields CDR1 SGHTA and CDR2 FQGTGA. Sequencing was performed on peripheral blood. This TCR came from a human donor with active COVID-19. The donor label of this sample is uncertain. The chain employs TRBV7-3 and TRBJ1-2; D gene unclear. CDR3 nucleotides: TGTGCCAGCAGCGCCTACGCGGGAGCGCGGGGCTACACCTTC. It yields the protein CASSAYAGARGYTF.